This T cell receptor (beta chain) was sequenced during a study of blood T cell repertoires in COVID-19. With 6 bases removed from V and 6 bases from J, the gap between germline ends came to 14 bases. The length of the CDR3 is 13 residues. Germline V gene sequence: CDR1 MDHEN, CDR2 SYDVKM. Profiling relied on immunoSEQ multiplex PCR, and the TCRdb table lists in-frame clones only, not all of them. The sample lists 200,000 to 300,000 clones; 80% to 90% were seen once. J is TRBJ1-1 and V is TRBV28, with D hard to call. The sample was PBMCs or T cells enriched from blood (not recorded which). The clonotype was recovered from a woman between 40 and 55 years old who had been exposed to COVID-19. CDR3 DNA sequence: TGTGCCAGCAGCATCGGGAATTTCGCTGAAGCTTTCTTT. This translates into CASSIGNFAEAFF.